The 14 T cell receptor beta chains below all came from one sample that was sequenced in a study of T-cell reconstitution after alpha-beta-depleted transplantation in children. Unique molecular identifiers were used in preparing the TCRbeta library. TCRdb reprocessed the PCR reads via MiXCR and lists one record per CDR3 protein. Among hundreds of thousands of distinct CDR3 sequences listed, approximately 11% were seen once. The sequencing here drew on PBMCs, taken before TCRalphabeta/CD19-depleted stem cell transplant. Every receptor here comes from a child younger than two with acute myeloid leukemia, due to receive a stem cell transplant.

The chain recombines TRBV5-5 with TRBJ2-3; 11 nucleotides line up with TRBD2. Germline V lookup: CDR1 SGHKS, CDR2 YYEKEE (reference sequence). Trimming cost V 3 bases and J 4 bases; bases outside gene matches: 4. The CDR3 extends over 15 amino acids. The CDR3 coding sequence is TGTGCCAGCAGCTCTGGACTAGCGGGTCCAGATACGCAGTATTTT. Protein product: CASSSGLAGPDTQYF.

This clonotype was recorded many times. The chain uses TRBV5-1 and TRBJ2-1, with 13 nucleotides matching TRBD2. From germline, CDR1 is SGHRS and CDR2 YFSETQ. The CDR3 is made up of 15 amino acids. V trimming: 4 bases; J trimming: 6 bases; junction bases outside the gene matches: 4. This CDR3 reads CASSPGLAGINEQFF. In DNA form, the CDR3 reads TGCGCCAGCAGCCCGGGACTAGCGGGAATCAATGAGCAGTTCTTC.

This clonotype was observed at least ten times. The chain has TRBV7-6 and TRBJ2-3; a possible D gene is TRBD2 (6 bases). V was pared by 4 bases and J by 6 bases, with 17 bases between. Germline CDR1 and CDR2: SGHVS and FNYEAQ. This CDR3 has 15 amino acids. In nucleotides, the CDR3 is TGTGCCAGCAGCTCCAGACTAGGCTTGGCGGATACGCAGTATTTT. Translating gives CASSSRLGLADTQYF.

This clonotype was counted many times. The V gene is TRBV29-1, the J gene TRBJ2-1; D is unclear. CDR3 size: 11 residues. The germline V gene encodes CDR1 SQVTM and CDR2 ANQGSEA. Trimming removed 5 bases at V and 11 bases at J, with 13 bases between. The CDR3 region is CSVMKTEKQFF. In DNA, the CDR3 is TGCAGCGTTATGAAGACCGAAAAGCAGTTCTTC.

In this sample, this clonotype turned up many times. The chain links TRBV11-2 to TRBJ1-1; D is undetermined. The CDR3 is 15 residues long. The germline V gene has CDR1 SGHAT and CDR2 FQNNGV. V gave up 5 bases and J gave up 0 bases, with 13 bases separating them. The CDR3 DNA reads as TGTGCCAGCAGCATAAGTTCAGGAATGAACACTGAAGCTTTCTTT. Translation gives CASSISSGMNTEAFF.

This clonotype was detected ten times or more. The chain links TRBV7-2 to TRBJ2-3; 7 nucleotides align to TRBD2. From germline, CDR1 is SGHTA and CDR2 FQGNSA. This CDR3 spans 14 amino acids. V shed 6 bases, J shed 3 bases, and the junction held 6 bases outside the gene matches. CDR3 residues: CASSLGLETDTQYF. The DNA of the CDR3 is TGTGCCAGCAGTCTCGGACTAGAAACAGATACGCAGTATTTT.

This clonotype has a count of ten or more. The V gene is TRBV12-3 or TRBV12-4, the J gene TRBJ1-2; D not certain. Trimming removed 3 bases from V and 10 bases from J, with 9 bases in between. The CDR3 consists of 11 residues. CDR3 nucleotides: TGTGCCAGCAGTTTGGGGTTTGACTACACCTTC. This encodes CASSLGFDYTF.

There are many counts of this clonotype. The V gene is TRBV20-1, the J gene TRBJ2-1; 12 bases align to TRBD2. This CDR3 comprises 14 residues. Germline V CDR1 and CDR2: DFQATT, SNEGSKA (reference sequence). V was pared by 5 bases and J by 10 bases, with 9 bases of the junction left unmatched. In DNA, the CDR3 is TGCAGTGCTCACTCTAGCGGGAGGGGTCGGGAGCAGTTCTTC. Protein product: CSAHSSGRGREQFF.

This clonotype occurred many times. The chain joins TRBV7-9 to TRBJ2-1; D uncertain. V was shortened by 9 bases and J by 6 bases, with 9 bases between the two germline ends. Germline CDR1 is SEHNR and CDR2 is FQNEAQ (reference sequence). The CDR3 is 11 amino acids. Written as DNA, the CDR3 is TGTGCCAGAACCCGGAGCAATGAGCAGTTCTTC. Protein sequence: CARTRSNEQFF.

This clonotype was seen many times. CDR3 sequence reads: CSARERQGLVNEQFF. The DNA of the CDR3 is TGCAGTGCTAGAGAGAGACAGGGCTTGGTGAATGAGCAGTTCTTC. The J gene is TRBJ2-1, the V gene TRBV20-1; 7 positions agree with TRBD1. Trimming at V came to 0 bases and at J to 7 bases, leaving 9 bases not matched to a gene. The V gene's germline CDR1 is DFQATT and CDR2 SNEGSKA (reference sequence). The CDR3 is made up of 15 amino acids.

This clonotype was counted many times. The rearrangement joins TRBV7-8 to TRBJ1-5; 9 nucleotides match TRBD1. Germline values: CDR1 SGHVS, CDR2 FQNEAQ. This CDR3 contains 19 residues. The V segment lost 3 bases and the J segment 0 bases; nucleotides outside the gene matches: 12. CDR3 sequence reads: CASSLVRDRDLGSNQPQHF. CDR3 DNA sequence: TGTGCCAGCAGCTTGGTACGGGACAGGGACCTCGGTAGCAATCAGCCCCAGCATTTT.

This clonotype was counted ten times or more. CDR3 in amino acids: CSAYLRTSRYEQFF. The CDR3 nucleotides are TGCAGTGCTTACCTTCGGACTAGTAGGTATGAGCAGTTCTTC. This chain joins TRBV20-1 and TRBJ2-1; 7 bases fit TRBD2. This CDR3 contains 14 residues. CDR1 DFQATT and CDR2 SNEGSKA come from the germline V gene (reference sequence). The ends lost 5 bases at V and 8 bases at J; junction bases unmatched: 12.

Turning to this clonotype: One end of the junction fails to match germline, which may point to a read error. The J gene is TRBJ2-3, the V gene TRBV11-1; the match to TRBD2 covers 8 bases. Germline V gene lookup returns CDR1 SGHAT and CDR2 FQDESV (reference sequence). CDR3 length: 15 residues. The CDR3 sequence: CLISWGPTSADTQYF. CDR3 nucleotide sequence: TGCCTCATCAGCTGGGGACCGACTAGCGCAGATACGCAGTATTTT.

This clonotype showed up many times. V and J are TRBV20-1 and TRBJ2-3; a possible D gene is TRBD1 (6 bases). V was pared by 6 bases and J by 2 bases, with 12 bases between. The CDR3 has 13 amino acids. Germline CDR1 and CDR2: DFQATT and SNEGSKA (reference sequence). CDR3 sequence: CSALRGYTDTQYF. In DNA, the CDR3 is TGCAGTGCGCTTAGGGGGTACACAGATACGCAGTATTTT.